Detailed here is one T cell receptor (beta chain). The antigen remains undetermined. A read error may be the cause here, since a much bigger clone is one base away. Amplification of TCR beta CDR3 regions used RNA as the template. A set of HTBI primers served as the primers for a first-round RT-PCR of the TCR CDR3. TCRdb re-called the multiplex PCR reads with MiXCR, one entry per CDR3 protein. The table shows 360,000 or so distinct CDR3 sequences, with 15% to 20% occurring only once. The sample belongs to a study of T cells in Graves' hyperthyroidism and ophthalmopathy. Looking at the study overall: Specimen type is peripheral blood, collected at initial diagnosis prior to any treatment.

Regarding the study as a whole: Researchers found most expanded thyroid clonotypes above 0.001 in blood as well.

Uncontrolled infection, other autoimmune disease, pregnancy and lactation each barred patients from inclusion. The PBMCs studied were ones that came from 10 ml fresh peripheral blood. The CDR3 totals 13 residues. CDR1 is GTSNPN, CDR2 SVGIG, per germline (reference sequence). The V and J ends lost 3 bases and 7 bases respectively, with 12 bases between them. This sequence joins TRBV30 and TRBJ2-2, with D possibly being TRBD2 (5 bases). This TCR was sampled from a middle-aged woman with Graves' ophthalmopathy. The sequencing sample was made of blood. The CDR3 DNA reads as TGTGCCTGGAGGTCACTAGTGGTCGGGGAGCTGTTTTTT. Protein: CAWRSLVVGELFF.